The 20 T cell receptor beta chains presented below share a single source sample, sequenced in a study of blood T cell repertoires in COVID-19. Produced via immunoSEQ multiplex PCR; TCRdb's table is partial and in-frame only. The profile shows tens of thousands of clones, 79% of them singletons. Sequencing was done on a sample of peripheral blood. The receptors come from a man in his sixties with acute or convalescent COVID-19.

The rearrangement links TRBV7-2 to TRBJ2-2, with TRBD2 matching over 10 bases. This CDR3 region has 16 residues. Germline V gives CDR1 SGHTA, CDR2 FQGNSA. V lost 5 bases, J lost 4 bases, and 7 bases stayed unmatched. The CDR3 sequence: CASSARLAGSTGELFF. CDR3 in DNA: TGTGCCAGCAGCGCCCGACTAGCGGGTAGCACCGGGGAGCTGTTTTTT.

This chain links TRBV19 with TRBJ2-1; TRBD1 agrees at 10 bases. Germline V gives CDR1 LNHDA, CDR2 SQIVND (reference sequence). J gave up 6 bases and V 4 bases, and 12 bases lay outside the gene matches. This CDR3 is built from 17 residues. The chain's CDR3 is CASSKSPTGGLVNEQFF. The CDR3 DNA follows: TGTGCCAGTAGTAAGTCTCCGACAGGGGGCCTTGTCAATGAGCAGTTCTTC.

V is TRBV11-1 and J is TRBJ1-1; D is perhaps TRBD1 (5 bases). In germline, CDR1 is SGHAT, CDR2 FQDESV (reference sequence). This CDR3 spans 13 amino acids. V lost 5 bases to trimming and J lost 3 bases, with 10 bases between them. The CDR3 coding sequence is TGTGCCAGCAGCCCAGGGTACGACACTGAAGCTTTCTTT. It specifies CASSPGYDTEAFF.

The table lists this clone with a few counts. The genes are TRBV28 and TRBJ1-2; D is uncertain. Trimming shortened V by 6 bases and J by 2 bases, and 4 bases separated the two germline ends. CDR1 is MDHEN, CDR2 SYDVKM, per germline. The CDR3 is 11 amino acids. DNA for the CDR3: TGTGCCAGCAGCATCAACTATGGCTACACCTTC. Protein: CASSINYGYTF.

This chain links TRBV19 with TRBJ1-1, with TRBD1 matching 12 bases. The germline V gene encodes CDR1 LNHDA and CDR2 SQIVND (reference sequence). This CDR3 comprises 16 residues. Losses at the gene ends were 2 bases for V and 5 bases for J; bases not matched to a gene: 6. The CDR3, as DNA: TGTGCCAGTAGTATACTAAGGGACAGGGGGCGGACTGAAGCTTTCTTT. Encoded protein: CASSILRDRGRTEAFF.

J is TRBJ1-1 and V is TRBV14; tentatively, D is TRBD1 (6 bases). This CDR3 is 15 amino acids long. The V and J ends lost 5 bases and 1 base respectively, with 14 bases between them. CDR1 SGHDN and CDR2 FVKESK come from the germline V gene. The CDR3 nucleotides read TGTGCCAGCAGCTTTACGGGACATAAGAACACTGAAGCTTTCTTT. Translating it yields CASSFTGHKNTEAFF.

This clone showed up just once. The chain employs TRBV5-5 and TRBJ1-5, with D perhaps TRBD1 (5 bases). This CDR3 is built from 15 residues. Germline-derived CDR1 and CDR2 are SGHKS and YYEKEE (reference sequence). V was pared by 0 bases and J by 6 bases, with 13 bases between. The CDR3 nucleotides are TGTGCCAGCAGCTTGGGCTTCCAGGGAGGTCAGCCCCAGCATTTT. Protein: CASSLGFQGGQPQHF.

The chain carries TRBV24-1 and TRBJ1-3; D is unclear. This CDR3 contains 15 residues. Trimming left V 4 bases short and J 4 bases short, with 13 bases between. Germline assignment: CDR1 KGHDR and CDR2 SFDVKD. This chain's CDR3 is CATSDPSGSGNTIYF. Written as DNA, the CDR3 is TGTGCCACCAGTGACCCCAGCGGATCGGGAAACACCATATATTTT.

The chain couples TRBV11-2 to TRBJ2-1; 10 bases agree with TRBD1. Germline CDR1 SGHAT, CDR2 FQNNGV. This CDR3 has 16 residues. V was pared by 1 base and J by 4 bases, with 4 bases of the junction left unmatched. CDR3 sequence reads: CASSLGRTGGYNEQFF. The CDR3 coding sequence is TGTGCCAGCAGCTTAGGGAGGACAGGGGGGTACAATGAGCAGTTCTTC. The variable domain in full, completed from reference TRBV11-2 and TRBJ2-1, reads EAGVAQSPRYKIIEKRQSVAFWCNPISGHATLYWYQQILGQGPKLLIQFQNNGVVDDSQLPKDRFSAERLKGVDSTLKIQPAKLEDSAVYLCASSLGRTGGYNEQFFGPGTRLTVL.

This sequence joins TRBV5-1 and TRBJ1-2; 8 bases fit TRBD1. Germline V gene sequence: CDR1 SGHRS, CDR2 YFSETQ. Trimming removed 4 bases from V and 4 bases from J; junction bases left unmatched: 3. The CDR3 loop spans 13 amino acids. The CDR3 coding sequence is TGCGCCAGCAGCCGCGACAGGGGCTATGGCTACACCTTC. Translation: CASSRDRGYGYTF.

CDR3 amino acids: CASSIHWTAGGQPQHF. The CDR3 DNA reads TGTGCCAGTAGTATACATTGGACAGCGGGAGGTCAGCCCCAGCATTTT. The chain carries TRBV19 and TRBJ1-5; a possible D gene is TRBD1 (6 bases). Trimming shortened V by 2 bases and J by 6 bases, and 17 bases separated the two germline ends. The CDR3 covers 16 residues. Germline CDR1 reads LNHDA; CDR2 reads SQIVND (reference sequence). The whole variable domain, filled in from reference TRBV19 and TRBJ1-5, reads DGGITQSPKYLFRKEGQNVTLSCEQNLNHDAMYWYRQDPGQGLRLIYYSQIVNDFQKGDIAEGYSVSREKKESFPLTVTSAQKNPTAFYLCASSIHWTAGGQPQHFGDGTRLSIL.

The CDR3 DNA sequence: TGTGCCTGGAGTGTAACTTGGGCGGGAGGGTTCGGCGAGCAGTACTTC. This encodes CAWSVTWAGGFGEQYF. The chain uses TRBV30 and TRBJ2-7, with 9 bases matching TRBD2. The CDR3 has 16 residues. Germline V lookup: CDR1 GTSNPN, CDR2 SVGIG (reference sequence). J gave up 6 bases and V 0 bases, and 12 bases lay outside the gene matches. Based on the CDR3 plus reference TRBV30 and TRBJ2-7, the full variable domain is SQTIHQWPATLVQPVGSPLSLECTVEGTSNPNLYWYRQAAGRGLQLLFYSVGIGQISSEVPQNLSASRPQDRQFILSSKKLLLSDSGFYLCAWSVTWAGGFGEQYFGPGTRLTVT.

The rearrangement links TRBV7-8 to TRBJ2-2; D is perhaps TRBD2 (13 bases). Deletions cut 5 bases from V and 2 bases from J, with 39 bases between. Germline assignment: CDR1 SGHVS and CDR2 FQNEAQ. The CDR3 consists of 24 residues. The CDR3: CASSLSGQGAILGLAGINTGELFF. The CDR3, as DNA: TGTGCCAGCAGCCTCTCGGGACAGGGGGCGATTTTGGGACTAGCGGGGATTAACACCGGGGAGCTGTTTTTT.

The CDR3: CASSQRGPNTEAFF. In DNA form, the CDR3 reads TGTGCCAGCAGCCAGAGGGGGCCGAACACTGAAGCTTTCTTT. The V call is TRBV5-6, the J call TRBJ1-1; 7 bases match TRBD1. Germline CDR1 reads SGHDT; CDR2 reads YYEEEE. The CDR3 extends over 14 amino acids. Trimming at V came to 4 bases and at J to 1 base, leaving 4 bases not matched to a gene.

This clone was observed at least ten times. The genes are TRBV4-2 and TRBJ1-5; no reliable D call. V lost 4 bases and J lost 5, with 9 bases in between. This CDR3 has 13 residues. Looked up from germline, CDR1 is LGHNA and CDR2 is YNFKEQ. This chain's CDR3 is CASSPLLDQPQHF. CDR3 DNA: TGTGCCAGCAGCCCGCTCTTAGATCAGCCCCAGCATTTT.

This clone was observed once. The V call is TRBV7-2, the J call TRBJ1-1; D gene uncertain. Germline V CDR1 and CDR2: SGHTA, FQGNSA. Between the trimmed V and J ends, which lost 5 bases and 5 bases, there was a span of 15 bases. The CDR3 consists of 14 residues. In nucleotides, the CDR3 is TGTGCCAGCAGCACCGACACGAGAGGGACTGAAGCTTTCTTT. This sequence encodes CASSTDTRGTEAFF.

This rearrangement joins TRBV3-1 (or the pseudogene TRBV3-2) to TRBJ2-3; 7 positions match TRBD2. CDR3 size: 16 residues. With 1 base clipped from V and 2 bases from J, the junction kept 6 bases outside the gene matches. In germline, CDR1 is LGHDT, CDR2 YNNKEL (reference sequence). CDR3 residues: CASSQVGAGVTDTQYF. Written as DNA, the CDR3 is TGTGCCAGCAGCCAAGTTGGGGCGGGGGTCACAGATACGCAGTATTTT.

The chain has TRBV7-2 and TRBJ2-1, with D perhaps matching TRBD1 (6 bases). The length of the CDR3 is 15 residues. Germline CDR1 is SGHTA and CDR2 is FQGNSA. V lost 2 bases, J lost 4 bases, and 12 bases lay in between. The CDR3 region is CASSLTGTSYNEQFF. Written as DNA, the CDR3 is TGTGCCAGCAGCTTAACCGGGACATCTTACAATGAGCAGTTCTTC.

V and J are TRBV7-9 and TRBJ2-1; 11 bases are a match to TRBD1. Trimming at V came to 5 bases and at J to 8 bases, leaving 5 bases not matched to a gene. CDR3 length: 14 amino acids. The germline V gene encodes CDR1 SEHNR and CDR2 FQNEAQ (reference sequence). CDR3 loop: CASSVDRGRYEQFF. The DNA of the CDR3 is TGTGCCAGCAGCGTGGACAGGGGGCGATATGAGCAGTTCTTC.

This chain links TRBV19 with TRBJ2-7; TRBD2 aligns across 7 bases. The CDR3 runs to 14 residues. Germline CDR1 is LNHDA and CDR2 is SQIVND (reference sequence). Trimming took 1 base from V and 3 from J; bases not matched to a gene: 3. The CDR3 spells CASSIALADYEQYF. CDR3 DNA: TGTGCCAGTAGTATAGCTCTAGCGGACTACGAGCAGTACTTC.